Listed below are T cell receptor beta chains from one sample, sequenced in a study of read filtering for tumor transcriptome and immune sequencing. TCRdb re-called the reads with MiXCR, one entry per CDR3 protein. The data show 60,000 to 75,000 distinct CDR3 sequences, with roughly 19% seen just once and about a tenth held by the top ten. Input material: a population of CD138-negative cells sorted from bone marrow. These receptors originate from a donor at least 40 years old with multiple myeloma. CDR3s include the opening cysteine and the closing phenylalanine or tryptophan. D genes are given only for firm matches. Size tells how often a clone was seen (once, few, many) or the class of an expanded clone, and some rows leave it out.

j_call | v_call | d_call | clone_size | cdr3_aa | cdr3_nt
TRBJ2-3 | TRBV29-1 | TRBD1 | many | CSVERQGVLGRDTQYF | TGCAGCGTTGAGAGGCAGGGGGTCTTAGGAAGAGATACGCAGTATTTT
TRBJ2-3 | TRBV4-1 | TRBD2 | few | CASSQVGLAGTTDTQYF | TGCGCCAGCAGCCAAGTTGGTCTAGCGGGGACCACAGATACGCAGTATTTT
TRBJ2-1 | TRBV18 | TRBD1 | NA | CASSPGTGNNEQFF | TGTGCCAGCTCACCCGGGACAGGCAACAATGAGCAGTTCTTC
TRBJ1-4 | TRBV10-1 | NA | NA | CASSEQAEGKLFF | TGCGCCAGCAGTGAACAGGCCGAAGGAAAACTGTTTTTT
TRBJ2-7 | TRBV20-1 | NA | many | CSAREASRGMTYEQYF | TGCAGTGCTAGAGAGGCTAGTAGGGGAATGACCTACGAGCAGTACTTC
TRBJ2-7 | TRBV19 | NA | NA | CASSIQTSYEQCF | TGTGCCAGTAGTATACAGACCTCCTACGAGCAGTGCTTT
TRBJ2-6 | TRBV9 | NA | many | CASSVLASGANVLTF | TGTGCCAGCAGCGTACTAGCTTCTGGGGCCAACGTCCTGACTTTC
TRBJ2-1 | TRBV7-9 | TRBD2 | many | CASSSGLAGHSNEQFF | TGTGCCAGCAGCTCGGGACTAGCGGGTCATTCCAATGAGCAGTTCTTC
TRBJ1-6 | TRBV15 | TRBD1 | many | CATSRDKQGAPHF | TGTGCCACCAGCAGAGATAAGCAGGGGGCCCCCCACTTC
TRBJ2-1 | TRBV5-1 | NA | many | CASSRDFPSYNEQFF | TGCGCCAGCAGCCGGGACTTCCCATCCTACAATGAGCAGTTCTTC
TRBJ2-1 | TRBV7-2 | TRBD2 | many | CASSSRLAGVNEQFF | TGTGCCAGCAGCAGCCGGCTAGCGGGGGTCAATGAGCAGTTCTTC
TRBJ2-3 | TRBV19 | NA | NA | CASSFDPSADTQYF | TGTGCCAGTAGTTTCGACCCGAGTGCAGATACGCAGTATTTT
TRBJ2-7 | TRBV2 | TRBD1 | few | CASSEDVGTGGMVGYEQYF | TGTGCCAGCAGTGAAGACGTCGGGACAGGGGGAATGGTAGGGTACGAGCAGTACTTC
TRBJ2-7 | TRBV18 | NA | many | CASSPGTVGEQYF | TGTGCCAGCTCACCAGGGACTGTGGGCGAGCAGTACTTC
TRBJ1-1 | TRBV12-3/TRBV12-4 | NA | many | CASTEGSGTEAFF | TGTGCCAGCACCGAGGGAAGTGGGACTGAAGCTTTCTTT
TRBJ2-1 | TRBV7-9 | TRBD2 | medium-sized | CASSLGLAGGGREQFF | TGTGCCAGCAGCTTAGGACTAGCGGGAGGGGGCCGGGAGCAGTTCTTC
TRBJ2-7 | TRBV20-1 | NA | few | CSASRDNRYEQYF | TGCAGTGCTAGCCGGGACAATCGCTACGAGCAGTACTTC
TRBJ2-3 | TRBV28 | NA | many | CASQGIGTDTQYF | TGTGCCAGCCAGGGTATAGGCACAGATACGCAGTATTTT
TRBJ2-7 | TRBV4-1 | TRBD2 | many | CASSQEIRGGEQYF | TGCGCCAGCAGCCAAGAAATCCGCGGGGGCGAGCAGTACTTC
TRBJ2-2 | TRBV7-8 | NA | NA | CASSSPRINENTGGLFF | TGTGCCAGCAGCTCCCCTAGGATTAACGAGAACACTGGGGGGCTGTTTTTT
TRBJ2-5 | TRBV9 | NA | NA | CASSVEGASRETQYF | TGTGCCAGCAGCGTAGAAGGCGCGTCCCGGGAGACCCAGTACTTC
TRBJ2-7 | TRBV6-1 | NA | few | CASSKSLSYEQYF | TGTGCCAGCTCTAAGTCCCTCTCCTACGAGCAGTACTTC
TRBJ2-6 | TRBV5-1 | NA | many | CASSLSWAGANVLTF | TGCGCCAGCAGCCTGTCCTGGGCTGGGGCCAACGTCCTGACTTTC
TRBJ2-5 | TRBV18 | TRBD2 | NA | CASSPRVERETQCF | TGTGCCAGCTCACCACGGGTAGAGCGGGAGACCCAGTGCTTC
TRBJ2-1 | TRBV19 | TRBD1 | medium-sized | CASSRQTGAYNEQFF | TGTGCCAGTAGTAGACAGACAGGGGCCTACAATGAGCAGTTCTTC
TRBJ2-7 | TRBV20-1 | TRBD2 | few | CSASPLAGDSYEQYF | TGCAGTGCTAGTCCCCTAGCGGGTGACTCCTACGAGCAGTACTTC
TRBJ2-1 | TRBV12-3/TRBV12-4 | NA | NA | CASILGRTISYNEQFF | TGTGCCAGCATCCTCGGAAGGACTATCTCCTACAATGAGCAGTTCTTC
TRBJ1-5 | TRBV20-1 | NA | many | CSASRGAATDQPQHF | TGCAGTGCTAGTCGTGGGGCAGCGACGGATCAGCCCCAGCATTTT
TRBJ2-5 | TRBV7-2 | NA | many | CASSLFAMGQETQYF | TGTGCCAGCAGCCTCTTCGCGATGGGGCAAGAGACCCAGTACTTC
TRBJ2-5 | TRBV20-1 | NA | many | CSARERGQETQYF | TGCAGTGCTAGAGAGCGGGGCCAAGAGACCCAGTACTTC
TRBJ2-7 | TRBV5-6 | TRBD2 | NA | CASRGLSGYEQYF | TGTGCCAGCAGGGGACTATCGGGTTACGAGCAGTACTTC
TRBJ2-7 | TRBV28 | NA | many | CASSSAPEPEGNYEQYF | TGTGCCAGCAGTTCCGCCCCCGAGCCCGAAGGGAACTACGAGCAGTACTTC
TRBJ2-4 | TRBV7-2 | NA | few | CASSLGGGTANIQYF | TGTGCCAGCAGCTTAGGAGGGGGGACAGCAAACATTCAGTACTTC
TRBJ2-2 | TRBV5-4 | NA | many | CASSLGQNTGELFF | TGTGCCAGCAGCTTGGGGCAGAACACCGGGGAGCTGTTTTTT
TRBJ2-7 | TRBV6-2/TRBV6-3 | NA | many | CASSSTAFLEQHF | TGTGCCAGCAGTTCAACCGCATTTCTCGAGCAGCACTTC
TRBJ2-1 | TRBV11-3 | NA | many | CASSLDNEQFF | TGTGCCAGCAGTCTAGACAATGAGCAGTTCTTC
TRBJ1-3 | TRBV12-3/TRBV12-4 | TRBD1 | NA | CASSRRSILMDRATGNTIYF | TGTGCCAGCAGCCGCAGAAGTATCCTTATGGACAGGGCGACTGGAAACACCATATATTTT
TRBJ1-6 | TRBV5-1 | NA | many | CASSLDNMGGSPLHF | TGCGCCAGCAGCTTGGACAACATGGGCGGTTCACCCCTCCACTTT
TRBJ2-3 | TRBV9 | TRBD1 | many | CASSKRLTGSITDTQYF | TGTGCCAGCAGCAAGCGCCTGACAGGGTCCATCACAGATACGCAGTATTTT
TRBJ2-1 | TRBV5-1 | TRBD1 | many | CASSPRDRANEQFF | TGCGCCAGCAGCCCCCGGGACAGGGCAAATGAGCAGTTCTTC
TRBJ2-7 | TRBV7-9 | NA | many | CASSPSGSSEQYF | TGTGCCAGCAGTCCCAGTGGGAGCTCCGAGCAGTACTTC
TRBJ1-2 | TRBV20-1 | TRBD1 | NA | CSTPLGATGGSYGYTF | TGCAGTACCCCTTTAGGTGCGACAGGGGGCAGCTATGGCTACACCTTC
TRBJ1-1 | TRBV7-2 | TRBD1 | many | CASSRGQRNTEAFF | TGTGCCAGCAGCAGGGGACAGAGGAACACTGAAGCTTTCTTT
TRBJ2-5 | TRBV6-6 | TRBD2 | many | CASSYLGLAGAQETQYF | TGTGCCAGCAGTTACTTGGGACTAGCGGGGGCTCAAGAGACCCAGTACTTC
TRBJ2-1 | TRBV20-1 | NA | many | CSARGAANNEQFF | TGCAGTGCAAGAGGGGCAGCGAACAATGAGCAGTTCTTC
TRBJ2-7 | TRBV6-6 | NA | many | CASSYLGQTYEQYF | TGTGCCAGCAGTTACTTGGGGCAGACATACGAGCAGTACTTC
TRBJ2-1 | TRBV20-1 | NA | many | CTVGGTRSYNEQFF | TGCACCGTGGGGGGGACAAGATCCTACAATGAGCAGTTCTTC
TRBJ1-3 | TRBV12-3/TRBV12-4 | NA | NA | CASSFVGNTIYF | TGTGCCAGCAGTTTCGTGGGAAACACCATATATTTT